This TCR beta chain was captured by sequencing in a study of blood T cell repertoires in COVID-19. Across the study: The United States, Italy and Spain supplied acute and convalescent COVID-19 samples.

The length of the CDR3 is 13 residues. Trimming took 0 bases from V and 5 from J, leaving 8 bases between them. The V gene's germline CDR1 is MNHEY and CDR2 SVGAGI. In the authors' workflow: Estimates of nucleated cell counts were drawn from the amplification of reference gene primers. Sequencing used immunoSEQ multiplex PCR; TCRdb keeps in-frame clones, though not all of them. The DNA was the basis for D and trimming; V, J and clone size are from that table. This repertoire shows around 74,000 clones, about nine tenths found once; its top ten account for about 16%. V usage is TRBV6-5 and J usage is TRBJ2-7; D is perhaps TRBD2 (5 bases). This receptor was identified in a woman of 80 years or more with active or convalescent COVID-19. What was sequenced was peripheral blood. The CDR3 region is CASSYSRGNEQYF. The CDR3, as DNA: TGTGCCAGCAGTTACTCCCGAGGGAACGAGCAGTACTTC.